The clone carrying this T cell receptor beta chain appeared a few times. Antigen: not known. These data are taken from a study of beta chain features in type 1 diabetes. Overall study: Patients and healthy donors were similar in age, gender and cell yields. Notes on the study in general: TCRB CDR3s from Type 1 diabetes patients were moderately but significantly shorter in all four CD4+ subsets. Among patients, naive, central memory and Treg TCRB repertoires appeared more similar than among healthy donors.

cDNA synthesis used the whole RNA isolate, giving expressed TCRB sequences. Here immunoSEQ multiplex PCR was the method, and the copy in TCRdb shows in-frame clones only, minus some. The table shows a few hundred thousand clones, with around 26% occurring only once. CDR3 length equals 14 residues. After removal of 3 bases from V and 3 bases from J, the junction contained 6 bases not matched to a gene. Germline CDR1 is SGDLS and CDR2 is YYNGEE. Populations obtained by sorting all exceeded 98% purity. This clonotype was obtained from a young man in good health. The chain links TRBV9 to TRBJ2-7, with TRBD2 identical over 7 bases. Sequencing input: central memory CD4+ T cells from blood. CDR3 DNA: TGTGCCAGCAGCGGGGACTATTCAGACTACGAGCAGTACTTC. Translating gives CASSGDYSDYEQYF.